What follows are 12 T cell receptor beta chains derived from one specimen sequenced in a study of CD8+ T cells in alopecia areata. cDNA prepared by RNA extraction and subsequent reverse transcription served as the template for sequencing. Clones were read by immunoSEQ multiplex PCR, and TCRdb kept only the in-frame ones, dropping some. Of about 220,000 clones detected, less than 75% appear once; the ten largest clones hold 1.5% to 2%. Specified treatment: oral pan-JAK inhibitor, 5-10 mg twice daily. The specimen comprised CD4+ T cells sorted from blood, sampled at week 4, from a patient treated with tofacitinib. The receptors derive from a human donor with alopecia areata.

This clone was observed a handful of times. V is TRBV2 and J is TRBJ1-2, with TRBD1 as a possible D gene (5 bases). Trimming left V 2 bases short and J 4 bases short, with 8 bases between. The CDR3 sequence is 13 residues long. Per germline, CDR1 SNHLY and CDR2 FYNNEI. CDR3 in amino acids: CASSENGAYGYTF. CDR3 DNA: TGTGCCAGCAGTGAAAACGGGGCCTATGGCTACACCTTC.

A word on this clone: A junction end diverges from the germline sequence, so it may reflect a read error. The chain is built from TRBV5-1 and TRBJ2-1; no clear D gene. This CDR3 contains 15 residues. The germline CDR1 and CDR2 sequences are SGHRS and YFSETQ. The CDR3 loop reads CASNLGSTKDNEQFF. CDR3 coding DNA: TGCGCCAGCAACTTGGGTTCGACAAAAGACAATGAGCAGTTCTTC.

V usage is TRBV7-3 and J usage is TRBJ2-1; TRBD2 might be the D (6 bases). Germline CDR1 is SGHTA and CDR2 is FQGTGA. The V and J ends lost 4 bases and 6 bases respectively, with 10 bases between them. CDR3 length: 13 residues. The CDR3 region is CASSSGLPNEQFF. CDR3 in DNA: TGTGCCAGCAGCTCAGGACTACCCAATGAGCAGTTCTTC.

A note on this clone: This CDR3 is also generated by other DNA sequences in the sample. CDR3 sequence reads: CSVEIDYEQYF. The CDR3 DNA is TGCAGCGTTGAAATCGACTACGAGCAGTACTTC. This chain connects TRBV29-1 to TRBJ2-7; D is unresolved. This CDR3 is built from 11 residues. The V gene lost 2 bases and the J gene lost 3 bases, with 5 bases spanning the gap. Germline CDR1 and CDR2: SQVTM and ANQGSEA.

This rearrangement joins TRBV25-1 to TRBJ2-3, with D possibly being TRBD1 (7 bases). The CDR3 extends over 15 amino acids. V lost 3 bases and J 2 bases, leaving 12 bases between the germline ends. CDR1 MGHDK and CDR2 SYGVNS come from the germline V gene. CDR3 sequence (DNA): TGTGCCAGCAGTGAGGGGGGACAGCACACAGATACGCAGTATTTT. It translates to CASSEGGQHTDTQYF.

The chain links TRBV5-6 to TRBJ2-4; D gene ambiguous. This CDR3 has 14 amino acids. The germline V gene encodes CDR1 SGHDT and CDR2 YYEEEE. The V gene lost 0 bases and the J gene lost 0 bases, with 4 bases spanning the gap. In DNA, the CDR3 is TGTGCCAGCAGCTTGGAGATAGCCAAAAACATTCAGTACTTC. It is translated as CASSLEIAKNIQYF.

This clone was observed a few times. The J gene is TRBJ1-6, the V gene TRBV5-1; possible D gene TRBD1, 5 bases. The germline V gene encodes CDR1 SGHRS and CDR2 YFSETQ. Trimming cost V 0 bases and J 5 bases, with 15 bases left between them. This CDR3 has 17 amino acids. The CDR3 region has the DNA TGCGCCAGCAGCTTGGCCGAGGGTGTAGGGGATAATTCACCCCTCCACTTT. Amino acid sequence: CASSLAEGVGDNSPLHF. Full variable domain (missing parts from reference TRBV5-1 and TRBJ1-6): KAGVTQTPRYLIKTRGQQVTLSCSPISGHRSVSWYQQTPGQGLQFLFEYFSETQRNKGNFPGRFSGRQFSNSRSEMNVSTLELGDSALYLCASSLAEGVGDNSPLHFGNGTRLTVT.

The chain employs TRBV29-1 and TRBJ1-1; no clear D gene. Trimming took 2 bases from V and 5 from J, leaving 15 bases between them. The CDR3 is 14 residues long. CDR1 SQVTM and CDR2 ANQGSEA come from the germline V gene. CDR3 bases: TGCAGCGTTGAACTAGTGGCAGTGGGAACTGAAGCTTTCTTT. Its translation is CSVELVAVGTEAFF.

This clone was counted between two and nine times. V gene TRBV29-1 combines with J gene TRBJ2-3, with 8 bases lining up with TRBD1. J gave up 4 bases and V 3 bases, and 12 bases lay outside the gene matches. Germline V lookup: CDR1 SQVTM, CDR2 ANQGSEA. CDR3 length: 16 residues. CDR3 sequence: CSVDWTGKGSADTQYF. The CDR3 nucleotides read TGCAGCGTTGATTGGACAGGGAAGGGATCCGCAGATACGCAGTATTTT.

This sequence joins TRBV25-1 and TRBJ1-2; tentative D call: TRBD1 (5 bases). V gave up 4 bases and J gave up 4 bases, with 10 bases separating them. From germline, CDR1 is MGHDK and CDR2 SYGVNS. The CDR3 runs 13 residues. CDR3 sequence reads: CASSGTGGYGYTF. The CDR3 DNA reads TGTGCCAGCAGTGGTACGGGGGGCTATGGCTACACCTTC.

This clone showed up just a few times. The chain recombines TRBV6-6 with TRBJ1-2, with 7 bases that match TRBD1. Germline V lookup: CDR1 MNHNY, CDR2 SVGAGI (reference sequence). This CDR3 has 15 amino acids. With V trimmed by 4 bases and J by 4 bases, 9 bases remained unmatched. CDR3 in DNA: TGTGCCAGCAGTTCCAAGACAGGGCACGGCTATGGCTACACCTTC. Translating it yields CASSSKTGHGYGYTF.

The V call is TRBV27, the J call TRBJ2-3; unclear D gene. CDR1 and CDR2 (germline): MNHEY, SMNVEV (reference sequence). V lost 5 bases and J 8 bases, leaving 17 bases between the germline ends. The CDR3 runs 14 residues. The CDR3 loop reads CASSARYGFTTQYF. DNA for the CDR3: TGTGCCAGCAGTGCCCGTTACGGGTTCACTACGCAGTATTTT.